One and the same sample provided the 21 T cell receptor beta chains below, sequenced in a study of T-cell memory formation after mild COVID-19. TCRdb analysed the 5' RACE reads with MiXCR anew, one entry per CDR3 protein. This sample has roughly 190,000 distinct CDR3 sequences, with 25% to 35% found just once. The sequenced sample consisted of PBMCs or a T cell subset sorted from them (not recorded which). The receptors originated from an adult woman who had mild COVID-19 (a few samples of this study predate the infection). Cell type and time point are not known.

V gene TRBV7-2 combines with J gene TRBJ2-7; TRBD2 matches 7 bases. The J segment lost 2 bases and the V segment lost 4 bases, leaving 8 bases of the junction unmatched. The V gene's germline CDR1 is SGHTA and CDR2 FQGNSA. This CDR3 has 15 amino acids. CDR3 sequence (DNA): TGTGCCAGCAGCTGGGGGGGGGTCAGCACCTACGAGCAGTACTTC. It encodes CASSWGGVSTYEQYF.

The V call is TRBV15, the J call TRBJ2-7; D might be TRBD1 (5 bases). Germline V gene data show CDR1 as LNHNV and CDR2 as YYDKDF (reference sequence). V was clipped by 0 bases and J by 5 bases, with 8 bases between them. The CDR3 has 13 amino acids. This chain's CDR3 is CATSRDFRDEQYF. CDR3 coding DNA: TGTGCCACCAGCAGAGATTTCAGGGACGAGCAGTACTTC.

The rearrangement links TRBV7-9 to TRBJ1-2; a weak D match, TRBD1 (6 bases). V was shortened by 3 bases and J by 3 bases, with 14 bases between the two germline ends. CDR3 size: 15 residues. Germline assignment: CDR1 SEHNR and CDR2 FQNEAQ (reference sequence). As DNA, the CDR3 is TGTGCCAGCAGCTTCTCGTACAGGGAAGACTATGGCTACACCTTC. This codes for CASSFSYREDYGYTF.

This clonotype was counted between two and nine times. The V call is TRBV3-1, the J call TRBJ1-2, with a possible D match to TRBD1 (6 bases). CDR3 length: 17 amino acids. Germline V CDR1 and CDR2: LGHDT, YNNKEL (reference sequence). Trimming shortened V by 0 bases and J by 5 bases, and 19 bases separated the two germline ends. Written as DNA, the CDR3 is TGTGCCAGCAGCCAAGATCTACTGGCCCTAGGACAGTATGGCTACACCTTC. Its translation: CASSQDLLALGQYGYTF.

The V call is TRBV7-9, the J call TRBJ2-1; D perhaps matches TRBD1 (6 bases). The CDR3 loop spans 15 amino acids. The germline gives CDR1 SEHNR, CDR2 FQNEAQ (reference sequence). Trimming removed 5 bases from V and 3 bases from J, with 14 bases in between. The CDR3 DNA is TGTGCCAGCAGCGTCTACAGGGCTAACTACAATGAGCAGTTCTTC. This encodes CASSVYRANYNEQFF.

This clonotype occurred many times. V is TRBV7-9 and J is TRBJ2-1; 7 bases are a match to TRBD2. The CDR3 loop spans 14 amino acids. Losses at the gene ends were 3 bases for V and 6 bases for J; bases not matched to a gene: 5. CDR1 SEHNR and CDR2 FQNEAQ come from the germline V gene (reference sequence). The CDR3 nucleotides read TGTGCCAGCAGCTTCCAGCGGGACCCCAATGAGCAGTTCTTC. Amino acid sequence: CASSFQRDPNEQFF.

This chain joins TRBV5-5 and TRBJ1-5; TRBD1 might be the D (5 bases). Germline V gives CDR1 SGHKS, CDR2 YYEKEE (reference sequence). The CDR3 has 15 amino acids. The V gene lost 0 bases and the J gene lost 12 bases, with 19 bases spanning the gap. The DNA of the CDR3 is TGTGCCAGCAGCTTGGAAGCTGGGCAGGGCGGCTTCCAGCATTTT. This translates into CASSLEAGQGGFQHF.

The V call is TRBV12-3 or TRBV12-4, the J call TRBJ1-1; D not resolved. The V gene lost 6 bases and the J gene lost 5 bases, with 7 bases spanning the gap. CDR3 length: 11 amino acids. Here the CDR3 DNA reads TGTGCCAGCAGCCGGGCAACTGAAGCTTTCTTT. This sequence encodes CASSRATEAFF.

This clonotype was observed a few times. V and J are TRBV6-4 and TRBJ2-6; a weak D match, TRBD1 (6 bases). The CDR3 runs to 16 residues. CDR1 and CDR2 (germline): MRHNA, SNTAGT. The V end was cut by 0 bases, the J end by 3 bases, with 9 bases between. The CDR3 coding sequence is TGTGCCAGCAGTGACTCTGGGGGCGATGGGGCCAACGTCCTGACTTTC. It specifies CASSDSGGDGANVLTF.

V and J are TRBV5-1 and TRBJ2-3, with 9 nucleotides matching TRBD1. Germline loops: CDR1 SGHRS, CDR2 YFSETQ. The junction had 8 bases not matched to a gene; V was cut back by 3 bases and J by 3 bases. This CDR3 has 16 amino acids. The CDR3 DNA reads TGCGCCAGCAGCTCGTCCGCGACAGGGGGAACAGATACGCAGTATTTT. Translation: CASSSSATGGTDTQYF.

This clonotype was counted a few times. The gene calls are TRBV6-5 and TRBJ1-1; a possible D gene is TRBD1 (5 bases). The CDR3 has 16 residues. V shed 2 bases and J shed 4 bases, with 17 bases lying between them. Germline V gene data show CDR1 as MNHEY and CDR2 as SVGAGI. Written as DNA, the CDR3 is TGTGCCAGCAGTTACGGGGCGGGGGAGAGGGGCACTGAAGCTTTCTTT. Amino acids: CASSYGAGERGTEAFF.

V gene TRBV18 combines with J gene TRBJ2-3; D may correspond to TRBD1 or TRBD2 (5 bases each). The germline V gene has CDR1 KGHSH and CDR2 LQKENI. CDR3 length equals 14 residues. Trimming pared 4 bases from V and 4 bases from J, leaving 12 bases between. The CDR3 bases are TGTGCCAGCTCACACGGGGCTCAGGCAGATACGCAGTATTTT. Translation gives CASSHGAQADTQYF.

The chain links TRBV15 to TRBJ1-3, with D possibly TRBD1 on 6 matching bases. The germline CDR1 and CDR2 sequences are LNHNV and YYDKDF (reference sequence). CDR3 length: 15 residues. The V end was cut by 3 bases, the J end by 0 bases, with 9 bases between. The CDR3 sequence is CATSSDRISGNTIYF. In nucleotides, the CDR3 is TGTGCCACCAGCAGCGACAGGATCTCTGGAAACACCATATATTTT.

This clonotype was seen just once. The chain joins TRBV15 to TRBJ1-5, with 9 bases lining up with TRBD1. The V gene's germline CDR1 is LNHNV and CDR2 YYDKDF (reference sequence). V trimming: 6 bases; J trimming: 2 bases; junction bases outside the gene matches: 5. The length of the CDR3 is 15 residues. CDR3 protein: CATSIRDRGNQPQHF. In nucleotides, the CDR3 is TGTGCCACCAGTATCCGGGACAGGGGCAATCAGCCCCAGCATTTT.

V and J are TRBV5-6 and TRBJ2-4; D perhaps matches TRBD1 (5 bases). Trimming left V 3 bases short and J 10 bases short, with 11 bases between. Germline CDR1 is SGHDT and CDR2 is YYEEEE. The CDR3 has 12 amino acids. CDR3 in amino acids: CASSSRGRIQYF. In nucleotides, the CDR3 is TGTGCCAGCAGCTCTAGGGGCAGGATTCAGTACTTC. The full variable domain, in which reference TRBV5-6 and TRBJ2-4 provide the parts outside the CDR3, is DAGVTQSPTHLIKTRGQQVTLRCSPKSGHDTVSWYQQALGQGPQFIFQYYEEEERQRGNFPDRFSGHQFPNYSSELNVNALLLGDSALYLCASSSRGRIQYFGAGTRLSVL.

Written as DNA, the CDR3 is TGTGCCAGCAGTGAATGGGATGGGACTAGCGAATACAATGAGCAGTTCTTC. Translation: CASSEWDGTSEYNEQFF. V is TRBV25-1 and J is TRBJ2-1, with TRBD2 matching over 10 bases. The CDR3 runs to 17 residues. Germline V lookup: CDR1 MGHDK, CDR2 SYGVNS. Unmatched junction bases numbered 7, after V lost 1 base and J lost 4 bases.

The chain employs TRBV7-9 and TRBJ2-7; D remains ambiguous. Germline lookup yields CDR1 SEHNR and CDR2 FQNEAQ (reference sequence). The CDR3 loop spans 14 amino acids. V was pared by 5 bases and J by 6 bases, with 17 bases between. CDR3 protein: CASSPRAALSEQYF. In DNA form, the CDR3 reads TGTGCCAGCAGCCCCCGGGCCGCGTTATCCGAGCAGTACTTC.

This clonotype was detected a few times. The genes are TRBV24-1 and TRBJ1-5; D gene ambiguous. The CDR3 runs 16 residues. In germline, CDR1 is KGHDR, CDR2 SFDVKD. Trimming removed 9 bases from V and 0 bases from J, with 17 bases in between. The CDR3 nucleotides read TGTGCCACCCTCGGCCGCCGGGATTATAGCAATCAGCCCCAGCATTTT. Its translation: CATLGRRDYSNQPQHF.

The rearrangement joins TRBV12-3 or TRBV12-4 to TRBJ1-1, with 8 nucleotides matching TRBD1. V lost 3 bases to trimming and J lost 4 bases; unmatched junction nucleotides: 4. This CDR3 contains 14 residues. DNA of the CDR3: TGTGCCAGCAGTTTGGACAGGGTCGGCACTGAAGCTTTCTTT. Translation gives CASSLDRVGTEAFF.

The V call is TRBV20-1, the J call TRBJ1-3; D is unresolved. The CDR3 consists of 13 residues. V lost 2 bases and J lost 0, with 5 bases in between. Germline loops: CDR1 DFQATT, CDR2 SNEGSKA (reference sequence). The CDR3 loop is CSARYSSGNTIYF. The CDR3 nucleotides are TGCAGTGCTAGATACAGCTCTGGAAACACCATATATTTT.

The chain couples TRBV6-5 to TRBJ2-3; possibly TRBD2 for D (6 bases). The CDR3 is 15 residues long. Germline lookup yields CDR1 MNHEY and CDR2 SVGAGI. V lost 0 bases and J lost 0, with 7 bases in between. CDR3 region: CASSYSGLSTDTQYF. CDR3 in DNA: TGTGCCAGCAGTTACTCGGGACTTAGCACAGATACGCAGTATTTT.